This is a list of T cell receptor beta chains from one sample in a study of shared clonotypes between healthy human individuals. The protocol was immunoSEQ multiplex PCR, while the TCRdb copy is restricted to in-frame clones and leaves out a portion. This sample has roughly 550,000 clones, with 95% to 96% found just once. The specimen sequenced was naive CD8+ T cells sorted from blood. These receptors came from a woman aged 30 to 39 in good health. The conserved cysteine and the conserved F or W are not part of the CDR3 here. Fields, in order: V gene, J gene, clone size, D gene, CDR3 protein. A D gene is named only where the DNA matches it firmly. A clone size is listed for some rows: how often the clone was seen (once, few, many), or a class if it is expanded.

V gene: TRBV9
J gene: TRBJ2-2
clone size: -
D gene: -
CDR3 protein: ASSATRTGELF

V gene: TRBV4-1
J gene: TRBJ2-7
clone size: -
D gene: TRBD2
CDR3 protein: ASSQDPGEGRRSKVEQY

V gene: TRBV9
J gene: TRBJ1-4
clone size: -
D gene: -
CDR3 protein: ASSVEGSTNEKLF

V gene: TRBV4-1
J gene: TRBJ1-2
clone size: -
D gene: TRBD1
CDR3 protein: ASSQDLTGGFNYGYT

V gene: TRBV13
J gene: TRBJ2-7
clone size: -
D gene: TRBD1
CDR3 protein: ASSTGTVYEQY

V gene: TRBV30
J gene: TRBJ2-7
clone size: -
D gene: TRBD1
CDR3 protein: AWTEGRGLYEQY

V gene: TRBV6-5
J gene: TRBJ2-3
clone size: -
D gene: -
CDR3 protein: ASSYVEADTQY

V gene: TRBV2
J gene: TRBJ2-1
clone size: -
D gene: -
CDR3 protein: ASSERRAPYNEQF

V gene: TRBV28
J gene: TRBJ1-2
clone size: -
D gene: -
CDR3 protein: ASNRGDYGYT

V gene: TRBV25-1
J gene: TRBJ1-1
clone size: once
D gene: TRBD1
CDR3 protein: ASRRTGGARTEAF

V gene: TRBV7-2
J gene: TRBJ2-3
clone size: -
D gene: TRBD2
CDR3 protein: ASSSDFSGVFTDTQY